This TCR beta chain was obtained from a study of Graves' ophthalmopathy and Graves' hyperthyroidism. Looking at the study overall: Investigators collected peripheral blood at initial diagnosis, before any treatment was given.

Amplification from RNA transcripts yielded the TCR beta CDR3 regions. HTBI-primed first-round RT-PCR preceded second-round multiplex PCR. TCRdb reprocessed the multiplex PCR reads with MiXCR, giving one entry per CDR3 protein. The sample has about 400,000 distinct CDR3 sequences, about 17% seen once. J gave up 4 bases and V 3 bases, and 29 bases lay outside the gene matches. This CDR3 contains 23 residues. Germline CDR1 is SGHTA and CDR2 is FQGTGA. Material for sequencing was peripheral blood. The V and J genes are TRBV7-3 and TRBJ1-5, with 8 bases identical to TRBD1. The receptor's source is a woman aged 18-29 years with Graves' ophthalmopathy. The CDR3 DNA follows: TGTGCCAGCAGCTTTAGTCTGGTGTACGAGGGCAGGGGGCAAAGGCTCCCAAATCAGCCCCAGCATTTT. It specifies CASSFSLVYEGRGQRLPNQPQHF.